The 2 T cell receptor beta chains below come from one sample, sequenced in a study of T and B cells in COVID-19 patients. Blood genomic DNA input for TRB amplification was about 220-500 ng. TRB rearrangements were amplified by multiplex PCR with BIOMED2 TRB-A/B primers. TCRdb called the multiplex PCR reads again in MiXCR, with one record for every CDR3 protein. This table has about 2,500 distinct CDR3 sequences, under 30% appearing once. The sequencing input was blood. These receptors came from a human donor with active COVID-19.

The chain is built from TRBV6-1 and TRBJ2-5; TRBD1 aligns across 9 bases. CDR1 is MNHNS and CDR2 is SASEGT in the germline V gene. This CDR3 contains 17 residues. Trimming at V came to 6 bases and at J to 5 bases, leaving 16 bases not matched to a gene. CDR3 DNA sequence: TGTGCCAGCAGCGCCCGGTGGACAGGGGATGTCGGGGAGACCCAGTACTTC. Encoded protein: CASSARWTGDVGETQYF.

This clonotype has ten or more counts. The rearrangement uses TRBV19 and TRBJ1-4; TRBD1 matches 9 bases. Germline CDR1 reads LNHDA; CDR2 reads SQIVND (reference sequence). The V gene end was trimmed by 5 bases and the J gene end by 7 bases; junction bases not matched to a gene: 2. The CDR3 is made up of 13 amino acids. The CDR3 sequence: CASSADRGEKLFF. The CDR3 DNA is TGTGCCAGTAGTGCGGACAGGGGTGAAAAACTGTTTTTT.